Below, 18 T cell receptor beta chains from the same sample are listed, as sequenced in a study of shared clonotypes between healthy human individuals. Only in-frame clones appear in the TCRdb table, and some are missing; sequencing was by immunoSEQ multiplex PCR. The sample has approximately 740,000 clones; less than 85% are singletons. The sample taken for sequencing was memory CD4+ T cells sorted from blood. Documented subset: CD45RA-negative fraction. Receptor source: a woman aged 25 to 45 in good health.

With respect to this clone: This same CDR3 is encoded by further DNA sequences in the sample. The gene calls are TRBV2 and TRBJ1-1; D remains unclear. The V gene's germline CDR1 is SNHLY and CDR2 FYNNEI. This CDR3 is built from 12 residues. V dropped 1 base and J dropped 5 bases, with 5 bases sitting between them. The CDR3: CASSEGGTEAFF. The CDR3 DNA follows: TGTGCCAGCAGTGAAGGAGGGACTGAAGCTTTCTTT.

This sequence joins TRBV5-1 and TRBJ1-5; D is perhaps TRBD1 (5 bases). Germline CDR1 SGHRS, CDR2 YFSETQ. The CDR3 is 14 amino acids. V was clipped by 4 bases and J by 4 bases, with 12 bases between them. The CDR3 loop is CASSEGEENQPQHF. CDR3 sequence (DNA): TGCGCCAGCAGCGAAGGGGAGGAGAATCAGCCCCAGCATTTT.

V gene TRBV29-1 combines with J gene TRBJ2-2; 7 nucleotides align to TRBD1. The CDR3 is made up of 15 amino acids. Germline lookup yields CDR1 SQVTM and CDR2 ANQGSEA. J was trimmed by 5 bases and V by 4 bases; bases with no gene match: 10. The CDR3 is CSVGGRDSSTGELFF. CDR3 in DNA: TGCAGCGTTGGTGGTAGGGACAGCAGTACCGGGGAGCTGTTTTTT.

The CDR3 DNA follows: TGCGCCAGCAGTCCTGGTAGTTATGGGGCCAACGTCCTGACTTTC. Its translation is CASSPGSYGANVLTF. The chain uses TRBV5-1 and TRBJ2-6; D uncertain. The CDR3 has 15 residues. V was clipped by 5 bases and J by 3 bases, with 12 bases between them. Per the germline V gene, CDR1 is SGHRS and CDR2 is YFSETQ.

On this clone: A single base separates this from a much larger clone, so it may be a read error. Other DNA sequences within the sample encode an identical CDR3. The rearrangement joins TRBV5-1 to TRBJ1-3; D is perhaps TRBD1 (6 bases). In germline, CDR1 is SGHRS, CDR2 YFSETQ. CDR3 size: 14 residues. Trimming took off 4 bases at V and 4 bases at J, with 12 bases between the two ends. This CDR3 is CASSPGTNGNTIYF. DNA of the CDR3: TGCGCCAGCAGCCCGGGGACAAACGGAAACACCATATATTTT. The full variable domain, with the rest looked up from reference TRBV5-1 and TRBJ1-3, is KAGVTQTPRYLIKTRGQQVTLSCSPISGHRSVSWYQQTPGQGLQFLFEYFSETQRNKGNFPGRFSGRQFSNSRSEMNVSTLELGDSALYLCASSPGTNGNTIYFGEGSWLTVV.

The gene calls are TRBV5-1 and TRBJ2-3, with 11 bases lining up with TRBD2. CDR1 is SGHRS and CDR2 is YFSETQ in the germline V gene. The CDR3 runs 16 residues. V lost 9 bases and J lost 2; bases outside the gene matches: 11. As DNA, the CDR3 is TGCGCCACTAAGCGGGAACTAGCGGGGGCCACAGATACGCAGTATTTT. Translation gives CATKRELAGATDTQYF.

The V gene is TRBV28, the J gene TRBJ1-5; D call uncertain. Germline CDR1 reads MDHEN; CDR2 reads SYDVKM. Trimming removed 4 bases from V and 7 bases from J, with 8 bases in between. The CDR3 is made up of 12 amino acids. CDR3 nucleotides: TGTGCCAGCAGTTCCGGGAGACAGCCCCAGCATTTT. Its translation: CASSSGRQPQHF.

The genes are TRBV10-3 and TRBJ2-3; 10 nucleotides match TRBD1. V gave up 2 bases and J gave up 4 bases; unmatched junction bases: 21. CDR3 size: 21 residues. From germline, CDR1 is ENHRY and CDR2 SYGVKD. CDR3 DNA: TGTGCCATCAGTGAGCCCAGGACAGGGGGTTTTGCGGGAGGCTGGTCAGATACGCAGTATTTT. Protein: CAISEPRTGGFAGGWSDTQYF.

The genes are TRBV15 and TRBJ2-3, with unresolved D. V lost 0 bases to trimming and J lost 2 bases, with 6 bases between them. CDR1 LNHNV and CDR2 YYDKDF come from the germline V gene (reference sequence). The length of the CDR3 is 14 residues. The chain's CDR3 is CATSRDFNTDTQYF. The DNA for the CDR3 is TGTGCCACCAGCAGAGATTTTAACACAGATACGCAGTATTTT.

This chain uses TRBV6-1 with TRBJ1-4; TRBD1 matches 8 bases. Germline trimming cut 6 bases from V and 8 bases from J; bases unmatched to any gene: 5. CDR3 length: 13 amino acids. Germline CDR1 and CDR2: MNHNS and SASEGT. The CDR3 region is CASSQGAGEKLFF. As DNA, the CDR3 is TGTGCCAGCAGCCAGGGGGCGGGGGAAAAACTGTTTTTT.

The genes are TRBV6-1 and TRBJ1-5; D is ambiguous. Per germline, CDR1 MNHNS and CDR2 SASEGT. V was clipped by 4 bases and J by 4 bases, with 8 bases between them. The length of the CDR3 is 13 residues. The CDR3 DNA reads TGTGCCAGCAGTGGAAGGGAAAATCAGCCCCAGCATTTT. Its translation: CASSGRENQPQHF.

The DNA for the CDR3 is TGTGCCAGCAAGTGGCAGGAGGGCCTATATACGCAGTATTTT. Translated, it gives CASKWQEGLYTQYF. The chain couples TRBV2 to TRBJ2-3, with D perhaps TRBD2 (6 bases). V was pared by 7 bases and J by 7 bases, with 18 bases between. This CDR3 region has 14 residues. CDR1 and CDR2 from the germline V gene are SNHLY and FYNNEI.

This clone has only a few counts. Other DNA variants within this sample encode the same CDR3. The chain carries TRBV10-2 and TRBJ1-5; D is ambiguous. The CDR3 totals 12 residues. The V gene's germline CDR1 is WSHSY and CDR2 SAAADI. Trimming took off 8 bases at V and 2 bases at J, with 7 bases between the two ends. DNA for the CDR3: TGCGCCAGCGGAACAGGCAATCAGCCCCAGCATTTT. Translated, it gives CASGTGNQPQHF.

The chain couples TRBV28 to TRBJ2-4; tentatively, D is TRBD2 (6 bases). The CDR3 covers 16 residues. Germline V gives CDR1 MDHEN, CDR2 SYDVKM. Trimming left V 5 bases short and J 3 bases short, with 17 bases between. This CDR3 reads CASSPYNPGVKNIQYF. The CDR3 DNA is TGTGCCAGCAGTCCATACAATCCGGGGGTCAAAAACATTCAGTACTTC. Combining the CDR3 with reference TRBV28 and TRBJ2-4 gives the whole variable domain DVKVTQSSRYLVKRTGEKVFLECVQDMDHENMFWYRQDPGLGLRLIYFSYDVKMKEKGDIPEGYSVSREKKERFSLILESASTNQTSMYLCASSPYNPGVKNIQYFGAGTRLSVL.

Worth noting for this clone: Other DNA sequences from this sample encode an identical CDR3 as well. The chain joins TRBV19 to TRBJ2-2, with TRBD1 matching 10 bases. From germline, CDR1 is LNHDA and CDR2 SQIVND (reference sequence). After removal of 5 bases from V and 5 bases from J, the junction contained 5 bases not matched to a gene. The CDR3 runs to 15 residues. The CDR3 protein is CASSPGTGVTGELFF. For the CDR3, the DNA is TGTGCCAGTAGTCCCGGGACAGGGGTTACCGGGGAGCTGTTTTTT.

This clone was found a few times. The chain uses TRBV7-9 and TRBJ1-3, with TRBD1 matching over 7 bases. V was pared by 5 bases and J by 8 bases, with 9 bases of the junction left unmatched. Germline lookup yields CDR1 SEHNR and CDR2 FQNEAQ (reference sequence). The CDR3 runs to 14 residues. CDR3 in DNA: TGTGCCAGCAGCACAAGGACAGGAGAAGACACCATATATTTT. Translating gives CASSTRTGEDTIYF.

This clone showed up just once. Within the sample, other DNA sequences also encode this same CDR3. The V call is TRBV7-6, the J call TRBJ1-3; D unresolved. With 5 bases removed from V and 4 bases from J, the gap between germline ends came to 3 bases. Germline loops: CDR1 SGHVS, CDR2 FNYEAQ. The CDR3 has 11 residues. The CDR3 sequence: CASSPGNTIYF. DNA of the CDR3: TGTGCCAGCAGCCCCGGAAACACCATATATTTT. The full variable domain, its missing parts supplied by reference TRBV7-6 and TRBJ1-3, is GAGVSQSPRYKVTKRGQDVALRCDPISGHVSLYWYRQALGQGPEFLTYFNYEAQQDKSGLPNDRFSAERPEGSISTLTIQRTEQRDSAMYRCASSPGNTIYFGEGSWLTVV.

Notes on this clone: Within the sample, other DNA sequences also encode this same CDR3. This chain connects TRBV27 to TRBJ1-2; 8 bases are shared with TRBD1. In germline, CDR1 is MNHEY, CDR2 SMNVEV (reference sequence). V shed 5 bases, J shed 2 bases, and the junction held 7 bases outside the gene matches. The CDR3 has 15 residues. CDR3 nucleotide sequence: TGTGCCAGCAGTGCAGCAGGGGGCGGAAACTATGGCTACACCTTC. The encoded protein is CASSAAGGGNYGYTF.